The entry below gives a single T cell receptor (beta chain) sequence along with its context. What it binds is not known. The data originate from a study of shared clonotypes between healthy human individuals. Naive CD8 cells, CD45RO-negative and positively selected for CCR7, excluded terminally differentiated effector memory CD45RA+ cells. Recent vaccinations or acute infections were absent in the healthy HIV-negative adult donors. Points from the study as a whole: It was the non-shared clonotypes that had lower generation probabilities than clonotypes shared by all four donors. In having few donors, the study represented limited genetic and exposure-history diversity. Larger estimated richness was generally recorded for naive subsets relative to memory subsets.

Germline lookup yields CDR1 SGHAT and CDR2 FQNNGV. This CDR3 comprises 18 residues. The V end lost 0 bases, the J end lost 4 bases, and 18 bases lay between the germline ends. The table came from immunoSEQ multiplex PCR; TCRdb's copy has only in-frame clones and leaves some out. The sample includes about 2,100,000 clones, 90% to 95% of them seen just once. The chain uses TRBV11-2 and TRBJ2-2; no reliable D call. Specimen: naive CD8+ T cells from PBMCs. This clonotype originated in a man aged 18-30 years in good health. Some clones in this sample may be carry-over from other donors' samples. The CDR3 DNA is TGTGCCAGCAGCTTAGATCCCGATCGGGTCTACCTCACCGGGGAGCTGTTTTTT. It translates to CASSLDPDRVYLTGELFF.